This T cell receptor (beta chain) came from a study of OX40 agonist ivuxolimab in advanced cancers. In the study overall: Across the patients, intravenous ivuxolimab was delivered every 2 weeks at 0.01 to 10 mg/kg.

V shed 6 bases and J 0 bases; nucleotides not matched to a gene: 11. CDR1 and CDR2 from the germline V gene are KGHSH and LQKENI. This CDR3 has 17 residues. The table came from immunoSEQ multiplex PCR; TCRdb's copy has only in-frame clones and leaves some out. The table has approximately 50,000 clones, approximately 80% seen once; the top ten hold roughly 3.9%. Whole-study results and caveats: At 0.1 to 3.0 mg/kg and by week 6, clonal expansion occurred in CD4+ and CD8+ blood T cells. Specificity for antigen went undetermined in the expanded peripheral T cells.

This clone was seen more than once but under ten times. Its matching antigen is unknown. The source is an adult with an advanced solid tumor such as melanoma, head and neck, liver or kidney cancer. Sequences were derived from CD4+ or CD8+ T cells sorted from blood, sampled in a trial of the OX40 agonist ivuxolimab. The chain links TRBV18 to TRBJ1-1; 9 positions match TRBD1. CDR3 bases: TGTGCCAGCTCGCCATACCGGGACAGGGCCCTGAACACTGAAGCTTTCTTT. Protein: CASSPYRDRALNTEAFF.